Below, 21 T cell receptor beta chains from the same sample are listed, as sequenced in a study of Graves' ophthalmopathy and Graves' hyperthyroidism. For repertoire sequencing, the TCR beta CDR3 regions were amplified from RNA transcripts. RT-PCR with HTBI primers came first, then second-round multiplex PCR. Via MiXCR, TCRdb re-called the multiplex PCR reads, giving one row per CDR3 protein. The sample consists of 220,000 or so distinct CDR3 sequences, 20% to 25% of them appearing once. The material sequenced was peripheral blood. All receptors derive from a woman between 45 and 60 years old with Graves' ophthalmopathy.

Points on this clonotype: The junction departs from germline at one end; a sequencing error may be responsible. The CDR3 sequence is CASSPGTGARVGQPQPF. The CDR3 nucleotides read TGCGCCAGCTCACCCGGGACAGGGGCACGAGTCGGACAGCCCCAGCCTTTT. The chain is built from TRBV4-1 and TRBJ1-5; TRBD1 matches at 10 bases. The V gene's germline CDR1 is MGHRA and CDR2 YSYEKL. The CDR3 totals 17 residues.

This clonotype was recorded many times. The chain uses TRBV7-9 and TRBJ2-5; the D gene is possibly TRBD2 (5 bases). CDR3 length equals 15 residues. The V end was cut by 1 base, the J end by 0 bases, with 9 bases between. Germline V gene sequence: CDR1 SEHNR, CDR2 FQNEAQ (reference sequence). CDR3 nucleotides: TGTGCCAGCAGCTTAGTAGGAGGCTACCAAGAGACCCAGTACTTC. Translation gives CASSLVGGYQETQYF.

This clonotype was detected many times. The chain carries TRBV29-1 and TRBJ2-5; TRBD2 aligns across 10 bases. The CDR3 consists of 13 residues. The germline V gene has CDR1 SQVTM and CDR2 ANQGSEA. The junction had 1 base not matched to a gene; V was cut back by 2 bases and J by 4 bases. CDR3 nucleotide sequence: TGCAGCGTTGAATCTAGCGGGAGAGAGACCCAGTACTTC. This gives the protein CSVESSGRETQYF.

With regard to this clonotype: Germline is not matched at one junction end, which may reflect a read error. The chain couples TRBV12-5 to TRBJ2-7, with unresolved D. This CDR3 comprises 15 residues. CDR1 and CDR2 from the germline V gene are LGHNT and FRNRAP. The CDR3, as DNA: TGTGCTAGTGGTTTGTCCAGGAGACGCATCTACGGGCAGTACTTC. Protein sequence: CASGLSRRRIYGQYF.

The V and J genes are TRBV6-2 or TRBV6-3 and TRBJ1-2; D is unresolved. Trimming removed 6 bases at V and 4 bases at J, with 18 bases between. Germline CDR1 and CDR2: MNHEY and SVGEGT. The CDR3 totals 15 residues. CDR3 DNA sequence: TGTGCCAGCAGGGGTTCTCCTCCTCGAGTCTATGGCTACACCTTC. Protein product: CASRGSPPRVYGYTF.

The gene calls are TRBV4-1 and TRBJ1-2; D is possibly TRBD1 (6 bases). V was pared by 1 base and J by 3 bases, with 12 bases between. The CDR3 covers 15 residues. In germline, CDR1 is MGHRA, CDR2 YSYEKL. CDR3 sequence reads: CASSQAYRDDYGYTF. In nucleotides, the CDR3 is TGCGCCAGCAGCCAAGCTTACAGGGACGACTATGGCTACACCTTC.

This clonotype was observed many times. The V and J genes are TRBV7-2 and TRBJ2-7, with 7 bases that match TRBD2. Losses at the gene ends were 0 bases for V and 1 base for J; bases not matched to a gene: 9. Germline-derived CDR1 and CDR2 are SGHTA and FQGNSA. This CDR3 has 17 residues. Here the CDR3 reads CASSLALRGETSYEQYF. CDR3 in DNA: TGTGCCAGCAGCTTAGCCCTCCGGGGGGAAACTTCCTACGAGCAGTACTTC.

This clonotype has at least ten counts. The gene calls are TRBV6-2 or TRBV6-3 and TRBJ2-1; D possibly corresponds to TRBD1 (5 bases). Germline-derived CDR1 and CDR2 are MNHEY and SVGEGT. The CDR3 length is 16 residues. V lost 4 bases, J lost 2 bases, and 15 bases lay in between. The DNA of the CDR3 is TGTGCCAGCAGTTCGGCGGCAGGGCGAACCTACAATGAGCAGTTCTTC. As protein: CASSSAAGRTYNEQFF.

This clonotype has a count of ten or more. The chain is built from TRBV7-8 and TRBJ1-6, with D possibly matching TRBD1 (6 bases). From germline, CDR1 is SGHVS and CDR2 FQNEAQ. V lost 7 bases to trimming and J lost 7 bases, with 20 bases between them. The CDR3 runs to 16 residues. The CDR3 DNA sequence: TGTGCCAGCACCCCCGACAGGACCGATGCGAATTCACCCCTCCACTTT. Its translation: CASTPDRTDANSPLHF.

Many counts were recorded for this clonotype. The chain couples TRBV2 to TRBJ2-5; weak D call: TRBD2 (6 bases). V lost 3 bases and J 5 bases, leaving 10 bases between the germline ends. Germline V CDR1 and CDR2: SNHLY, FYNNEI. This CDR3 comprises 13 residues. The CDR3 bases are TGTGCCAGCAGTGAGGGGGGTAGGGAGACCCAGTACTTC. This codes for CASSEGGRETQYF.

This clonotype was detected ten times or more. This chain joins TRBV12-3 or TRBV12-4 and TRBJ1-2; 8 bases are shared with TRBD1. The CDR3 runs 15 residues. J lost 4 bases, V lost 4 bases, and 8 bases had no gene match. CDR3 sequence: CASSSRTGTIYGYTF. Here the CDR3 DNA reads TGTGCCAGCAGTTCCAGGACAGGGACCATCTATGGCTACACCTTC.

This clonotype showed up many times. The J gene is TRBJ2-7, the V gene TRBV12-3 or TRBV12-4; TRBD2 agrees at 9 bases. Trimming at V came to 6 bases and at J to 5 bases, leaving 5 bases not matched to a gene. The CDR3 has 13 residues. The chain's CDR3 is CASRKAGGNEQYF. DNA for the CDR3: TGTGCCAGCAGGAAAGCGGGAGGCAACGAGCAGTACTTC.

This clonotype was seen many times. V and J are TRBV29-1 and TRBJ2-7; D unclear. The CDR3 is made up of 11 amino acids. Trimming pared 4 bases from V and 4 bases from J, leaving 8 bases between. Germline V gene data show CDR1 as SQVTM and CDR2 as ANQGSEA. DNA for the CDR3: TGCAGCGTTGGATCTAATTACGAGCAGTACTTC. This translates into CSVGSNYEQYF.

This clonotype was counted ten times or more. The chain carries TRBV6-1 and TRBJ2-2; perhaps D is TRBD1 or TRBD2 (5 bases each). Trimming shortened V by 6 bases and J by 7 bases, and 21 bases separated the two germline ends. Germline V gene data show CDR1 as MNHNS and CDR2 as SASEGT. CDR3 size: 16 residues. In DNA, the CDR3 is TGTGCCAGCAGGAAGGGTGATGGGACGTGGGGCGGGGAGCTGTTTTTT. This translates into CASRKGDGTWGGELFF.

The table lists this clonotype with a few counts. Here the CDR3 DNA reads TGTGCCAGCAGCCGAGAAACCTCTGGAAACACCATATATTTT. Translated, it gives CASSRETSGNTIYF. V gene TRBV9 combines with J gene TRBJ1-3; D not certain. This CDR3 has 14 residues. Trimming pared 4 bases from V and 0 bases from J, leaving 8 bases between. Per the germline V gene, CDR1 is SGDLS and CDR2 is YYNGEE.

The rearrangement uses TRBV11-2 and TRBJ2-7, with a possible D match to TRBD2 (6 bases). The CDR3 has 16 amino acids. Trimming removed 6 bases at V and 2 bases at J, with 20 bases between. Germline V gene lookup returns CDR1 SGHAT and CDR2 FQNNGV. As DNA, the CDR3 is TGTGCCAGCAGGTATAACGCGGGACGGAACCCCTACGAGCAGTACTTC. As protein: CASRYNAGRNPYEQYF.

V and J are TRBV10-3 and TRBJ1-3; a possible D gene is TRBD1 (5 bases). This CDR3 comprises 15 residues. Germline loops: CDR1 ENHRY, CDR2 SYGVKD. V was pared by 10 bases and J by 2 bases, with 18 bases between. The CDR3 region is CATDLQGYAGNTIYF. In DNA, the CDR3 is TGTGCCACCGACCTCCAGGGTTATGCTGGAAACACCATATATTTT.

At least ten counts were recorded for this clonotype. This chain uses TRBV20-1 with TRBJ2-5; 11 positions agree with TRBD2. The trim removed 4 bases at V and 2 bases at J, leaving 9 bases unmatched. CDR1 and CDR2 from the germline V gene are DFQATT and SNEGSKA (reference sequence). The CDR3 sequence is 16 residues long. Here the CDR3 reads CSATPLAGGSQETQYF. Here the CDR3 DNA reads TGCAGTGCTACCCCCTTAGCGGGGGGGAGTCAAGAGACCCAGTACTTC.

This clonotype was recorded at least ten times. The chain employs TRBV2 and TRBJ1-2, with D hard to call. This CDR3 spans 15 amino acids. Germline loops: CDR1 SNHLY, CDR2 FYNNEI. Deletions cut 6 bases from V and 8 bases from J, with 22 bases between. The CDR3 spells CASRDARAPAAGYTF. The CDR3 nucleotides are TGTGCCAGCAGGGACGCTCGGGCTCCGGCGGCGGGCTACACCTTC.

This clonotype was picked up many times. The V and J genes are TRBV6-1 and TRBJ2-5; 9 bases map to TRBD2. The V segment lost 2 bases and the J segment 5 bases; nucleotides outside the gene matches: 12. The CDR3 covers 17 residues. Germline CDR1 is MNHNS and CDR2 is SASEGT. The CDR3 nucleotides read TGTGCCAGCAGTGAAAACCCGCCTAGCGGGGCCATGGAGACCCAGTACTTC. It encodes CASSENPPSGAMETQYF.

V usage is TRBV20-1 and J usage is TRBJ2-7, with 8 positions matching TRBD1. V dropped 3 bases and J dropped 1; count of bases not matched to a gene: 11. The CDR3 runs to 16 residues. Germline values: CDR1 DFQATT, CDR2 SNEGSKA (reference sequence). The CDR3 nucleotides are TGCAGTGCTAGCTCGGTGACAGGGGCCACTTCCTACGAGCAGTACTTC. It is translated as CSASSVTGATSYEQYF.